The following is a TCR beta chain sequence with its context. V lost 2 bases, J lost 3 bases, and 5 bases lay in between. CDR1 and CDR2 from the germline V gene are MNHEY and SVGAGI. The CDR3 has 13 amino acids. In assigning cohorts, the study relied on participant-reported clinical history. Recovered status in Cohort 3 required two negative PCRs, clearance, or symptom resolution. The sample comes from a study of blood T cell repertoires in COVID-19. Using immunoSEQ multiplex PCR, the repertoire was profiled, and TCRdb retains in-frame clones only, with some absent. The table includes 200,000 to 250,000 clones, around four fifths detected once.

Sequenced material: PBMCs or T cells enriched from blood (not recorded which). The V call is TRBV6-5, the J call TRBJ1-3, with D possibly TRBD1 on 5 matching bases. The receptor's source is a man aged 40-50 years who had recovered from COVID-19. Here the CDR3 reads CASSYQGGNTIYF. DNA for the CDR3: TGTGCCAGCAGTTACCAGGGTGGAAACACCATATATTTT.